This T cell receptor (beta chain) was found in a study of blood T cell repertoires in COVID-19. Study background: Sites across the United States, Italy and Spain contributed samples from acute and convalescent COVID-19. The cDNA or gDNA used as material had been derived from T cells, B-cell-depleted T cells, or PBMCs.

The study assigned cohorts using participant-reported clinical history. Libraries were prepared by immunoSEQ multiplex PCR; TCRdb keeps only in-frame clonotypes and omits some of them. The table records more than 300,000 clones, roughly 90% of them present only once. CDR3 size: 14 residues. Germline-derived CDR1 and CDR2 are MNHNY and SVGAGI (reference sequence). V was trimmed by 3 bases and J by 6 bases, leaving 15 bases between them. Sequencing was carried out using PBMCs or T cells enriched from blood (not recorded which). The chain uses TRBV6-6 and TRBJ2-7, with a possible D match to TRBD1 (5 bases). This TCR derives from a woman aged 25 to 39 who had been exposed to COVID-19. CDR3 in amino acids: CASSYHSTGVEQYF. CDR3 in DNA: TGTGCCAGCAGTTATCATTCAACAGGAGTCGAGCAGTACTTC.